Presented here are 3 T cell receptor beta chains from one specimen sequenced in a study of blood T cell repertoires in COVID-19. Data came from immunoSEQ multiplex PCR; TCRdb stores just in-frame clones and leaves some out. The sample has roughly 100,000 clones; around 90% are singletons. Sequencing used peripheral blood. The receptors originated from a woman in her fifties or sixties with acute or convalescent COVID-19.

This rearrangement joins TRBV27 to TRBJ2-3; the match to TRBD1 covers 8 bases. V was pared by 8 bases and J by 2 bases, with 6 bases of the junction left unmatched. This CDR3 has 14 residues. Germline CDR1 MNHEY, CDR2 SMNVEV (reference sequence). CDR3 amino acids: CASGGTGYTDTQYF. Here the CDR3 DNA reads TGTGCCAGCGGTGGGACAGGATACACAGATACGCAGTATTTT.

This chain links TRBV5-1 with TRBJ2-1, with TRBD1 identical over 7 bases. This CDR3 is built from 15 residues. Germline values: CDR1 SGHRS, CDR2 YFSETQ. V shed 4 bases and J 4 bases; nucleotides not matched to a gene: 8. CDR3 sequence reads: CASSLNRGLYNEQFF. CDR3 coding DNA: TGCGCCAGCAGCCTAAACAGGGGCCTATACAATGAGCAGTTCTTC.

DNA for the CDR3: TGTGCCAGCAGCGTAGCTCGACAGGGGGCCTATGGCTACACCTTC. This gives the protein CASSVARQGAYGYTF. The chain joins TRBV9 to TRBJ1-2; 10 positions match TRBD1. The CDR3 runs to 15 residues. Germline V gene data show CDR1 as SGDLS and CDR2 as YYNGEE. J was trimmed by 4 bases and V by 0 bases; bases with no gene match: 3.